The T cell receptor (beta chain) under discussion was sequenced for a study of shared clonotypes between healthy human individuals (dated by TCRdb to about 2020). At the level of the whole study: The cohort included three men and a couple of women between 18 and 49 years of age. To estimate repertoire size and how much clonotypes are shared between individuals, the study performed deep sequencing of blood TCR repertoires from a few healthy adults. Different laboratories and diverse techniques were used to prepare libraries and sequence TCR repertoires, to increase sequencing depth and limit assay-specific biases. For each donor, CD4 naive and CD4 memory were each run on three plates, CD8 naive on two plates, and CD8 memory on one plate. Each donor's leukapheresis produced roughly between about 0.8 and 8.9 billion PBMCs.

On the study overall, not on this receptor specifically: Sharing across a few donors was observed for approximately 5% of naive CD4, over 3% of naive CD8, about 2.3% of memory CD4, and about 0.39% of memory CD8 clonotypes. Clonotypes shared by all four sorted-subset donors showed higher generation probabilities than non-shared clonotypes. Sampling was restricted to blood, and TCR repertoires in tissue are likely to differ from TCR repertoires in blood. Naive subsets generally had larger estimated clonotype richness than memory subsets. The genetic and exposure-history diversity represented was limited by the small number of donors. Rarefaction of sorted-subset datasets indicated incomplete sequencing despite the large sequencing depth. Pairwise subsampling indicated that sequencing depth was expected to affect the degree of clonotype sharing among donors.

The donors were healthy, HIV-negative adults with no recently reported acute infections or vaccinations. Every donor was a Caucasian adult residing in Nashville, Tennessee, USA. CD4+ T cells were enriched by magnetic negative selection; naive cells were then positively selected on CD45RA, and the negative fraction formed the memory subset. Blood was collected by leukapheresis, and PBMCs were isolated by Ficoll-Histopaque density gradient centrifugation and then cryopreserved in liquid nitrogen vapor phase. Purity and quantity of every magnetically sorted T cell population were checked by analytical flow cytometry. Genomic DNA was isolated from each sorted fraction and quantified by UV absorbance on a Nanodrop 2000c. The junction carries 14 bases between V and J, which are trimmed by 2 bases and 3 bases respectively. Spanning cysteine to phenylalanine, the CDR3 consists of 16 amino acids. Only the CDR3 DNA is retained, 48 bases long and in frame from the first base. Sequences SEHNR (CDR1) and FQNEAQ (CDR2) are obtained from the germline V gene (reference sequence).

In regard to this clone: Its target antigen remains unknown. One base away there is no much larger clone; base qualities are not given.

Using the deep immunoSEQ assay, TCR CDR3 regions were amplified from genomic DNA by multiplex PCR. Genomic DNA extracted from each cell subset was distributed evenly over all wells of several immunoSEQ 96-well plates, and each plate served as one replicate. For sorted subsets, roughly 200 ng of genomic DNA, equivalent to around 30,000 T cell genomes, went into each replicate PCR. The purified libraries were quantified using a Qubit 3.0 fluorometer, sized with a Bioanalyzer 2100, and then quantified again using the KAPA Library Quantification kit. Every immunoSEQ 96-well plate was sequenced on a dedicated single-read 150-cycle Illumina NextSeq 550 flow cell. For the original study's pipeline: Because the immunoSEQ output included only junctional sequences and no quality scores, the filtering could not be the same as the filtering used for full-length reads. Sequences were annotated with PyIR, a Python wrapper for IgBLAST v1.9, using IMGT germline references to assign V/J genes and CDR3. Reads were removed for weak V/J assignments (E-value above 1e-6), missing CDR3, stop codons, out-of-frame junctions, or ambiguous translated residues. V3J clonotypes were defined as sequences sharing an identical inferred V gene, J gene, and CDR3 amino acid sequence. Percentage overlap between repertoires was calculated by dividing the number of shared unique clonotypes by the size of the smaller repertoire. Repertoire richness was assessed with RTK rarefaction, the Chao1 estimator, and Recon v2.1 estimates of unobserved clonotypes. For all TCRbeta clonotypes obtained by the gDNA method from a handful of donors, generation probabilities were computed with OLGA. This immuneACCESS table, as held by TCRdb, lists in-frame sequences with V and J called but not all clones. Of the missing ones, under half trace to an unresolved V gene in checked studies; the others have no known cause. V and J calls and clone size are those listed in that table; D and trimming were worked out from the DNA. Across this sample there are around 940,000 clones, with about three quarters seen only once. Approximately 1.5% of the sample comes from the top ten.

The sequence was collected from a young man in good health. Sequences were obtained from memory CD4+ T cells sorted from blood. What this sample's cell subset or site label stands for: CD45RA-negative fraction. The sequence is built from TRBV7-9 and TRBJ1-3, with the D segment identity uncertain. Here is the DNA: TGTGCCAGCAGCTTAACAACGGGATTTGGTGGAAACACCATATATTTT. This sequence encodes CASSLTTGFGGNTIYF.